This TCR beta chain was captured by sequencing in a study of T cell responses to AZD1222 COVID-19 vaccine. Trimming left V 5 bases short and J 0 bases short, with 8 bases between. Germline values: CDR1 MNHEY, CDR2 SMNVEV (reference sequence). This CDR3 comprises 15 residues. TCRdb's table, derived via immunoSEQ multiplex PCR, lists solely in-frame clones and lacks some. This sample has 57,000 or so clones, with 76% found just once. The chain joins TRBV27 to TRBJ1-6; D is unresolved. The receptor comes from an adult in good health. The specimen was peripheral blood, collected on day 0 of AZD1222 vaccination. The CDR3, as DNA: TGTGCCAGCAGTGACGATCTCTCCTATAATTCACCCCTCCACTTT. Amino acid sequence: CASSDDLSYNSPLHF.